Following are 26 T cell receptor beta chains from one sample sequenced in a study of low-dose radiotherapy and immunotherapy resistance in tumors. TRAV- and TRBV-specific primers, spanning alpha and beta chains, primed first-strand cDNA. Over about 19 PCR cycles, TCRs were amplified from a constant-region primer and V-primer adapter. TCRdb recomputed calls from the reads with MiXCR, one row per CDR3 protein. The data hold around 20,000 distinct CDR3 sequences, with over 65% observed a single time. The receptors stem from a human donor with advanced metastatic prostate, ovarian, gallbladder or colorectal cancer (not recorded which). This table probably holds off-target reads from a library built for another chain.

The genes are TRBV2 and TRBJ2-2, with a tentative D call TRBD2 (6 bases). The CDR3 loop spans 14 amino acids. Between the trimmed V and J ends, which lost 6 bases and 0 bases, there was a span of 8 bases. CDR1 SNHLY and CDR2 FYNNEI come from the germline V gene. The CDR3, as DNA: TGTGCCAGCAGGGCGGGGACGAACACCGGGGAGCTGTTTTTT. Protein product: CASRAGTNTGELFF.

Notes on this clonotype: Germline and junction disagree at one end, which may indicate a read error. The chain combines TRBV15 with TRBJ1-6; D is undetermined. Germline values: CDR1 LNHNV, CDR2 YYDKDF (reference sequence). The CDR3 length is 13 residues. The DNA of the CDR3 is TGTGCAGGAGTAAGCACCAATGCAGGCAAATCAACCTTT. Amino acids: CAGVSTNAGKSTF.

Comment on this clonotype: A read error may produce the germline difference seen at one junction end. Here the CDR3 reads CASSFGTPNYEQYF. The CDR3 DNA is TGTGCCAGCAGCTTTGGGACACCGAACTACGAGCAGTACTTC. The chain combines TRBV5-1 with TRBJ2-7; D is perhaps TRBD1 (6 bases). CDR1 is SGHRS, CDR2 YFSETQ, per germline. The CDR3 loop spans 14 amino acids.

V and J are TRBV5-1 and TRBJ1-1; D is ambiguous. The V end lost 2 bases, the J end lost 9 bases, and 8 bases lay between the germline ends. CDR1 SGHRS and CDR2 YFSETQ come from the germline V gene. This CDR3 is built from 11 residues. The DNA of the CDR3 is TGCGCCAGCAGCTTAGGGTTCCAAGCTTTCTTT. Its translation is CASSLGFQAFF.

V gene TRBV20-1 combines with J gene TRBJ2-1, with TRBD2 matching 8 bases. The V gene end was trimmed by 5 bases and the J gene end by 6 bases; junction bases not matched to a gene: 12. Per germline, CDR1 DFQATT and CDR2 SNEGSKA (reference sequence). The CDR3 is 15 amino acids. The CDR3 DNA reads as TGCAGTGCTGACCCCGGGACTAGGATGTTCAATGAGCAGTTCTTC. Protein: CSADPGTRMFNEQFF.

The chain is built from TRBV11-3 and TRBJ1-1; weak D call: TRBD1 (6 bases). The CDR3 has 13 residues. Deletions cut 8 bases from V and 3 bases from J, with 13 bases between. CDR1 SGHNT and CDR2 YENEEA come from the germline V gene. The CDR3 sequence is CASGGGRDTEAFF. CDR3 nucleotide sequence: TGTGCCAGCGGGGGGGGCAGGGACACTGAAGCTTTCTTT. Full variable domain (remainder filled in from reference TRBV11-3 and TRBJ1-1): EAGVVQSPRYKIIEKKQPVAFWCNPISGHNTLYWYLQNLGQGPELLIRYENEEAVDDSQLPKDRFSAERLKGVDSTLKIQPAELGDSAVYLCASGGGRDTEAFFGQGTRLTVV.

The J gene is TRBJ1-2, the V gene TRBV4-1; 7 nucleotides match TRBD1. The V gene's germline CDR1 is MGHRA and CDR2 YSYEKL. J was trimmed by 1 base and V by 4 bases; bases with no gene match: 6. The CDR3 loop spans 15 amino acids. CDR3 sequence (DNA): TGCGCCAGCAGCCGAGGGGGACAGCTTAACTATGGCTACACCTTC. This encodes CASSRGGQLNYGYTF.

J is TRBJ2-1 and V is TRBV29-1; 12 bases map to TRBD1. This CDR3 region has 17 residues. Germline CDR1 SQVTM, CDR2 ANQGSEA. The junction had 13 bases not matched to a gene; V was cut back by 6 bases and J by 4 bases. The CDR3 DNA is TGCAGCGTCGCTGGGACAGGGGGCGGCAAGGGGTACAATGAGCAGTTCTTC. Protein product: CSVAGTGGGKGYNEQFF.

CDR3 DNA sequence: TGTGCCAGCACCTGGGACACCAACACTGAAGCTTTCTTT. Encoded protein: CASTWDTNTEAFF. The gene calls are TRBV12-3 or TRBV12-4 and TRBJ1-1; a weak D match, TRBD1 (6 bases). V was clipped by 7 bases and J by 2 bases, with 11 bases between them. The CDR3 consists of 13 residues.

The rearrangement joins TRBV19 to TRBJ1-5; 12 bases fit TRBD1. Germline lookup yields CDR1 LNHDA and CDR2 SQIVND (reference sequence). J gave up 6 bases and V 7 bases, and 7 bases lay outside the gene matches. CDR3 length: 15 amino acids. In DNA form, the CDR3 reads TGTGCCAGTACCCGGGACAGGGGGCTCGGTCAGCCCCAGCATTTT. Its protein is CASTRDRGLGQPQHF.

This chain links TRBV5-1 with TRBJ2-1, with TRBD1 identical over 9 bases. The junction had 11 bases not matched to a gene; V was cut back by 3 bases and J by 7 bases. The CDR3 runs to 16 residues. The germline CDR1 and CDR2 sequences are SGHRS and YFSETQ. CDR3 nucleotides: TGCGCCAGCAGCTCGAACCCCGGGACAGGGAGGAATGAGCAGTTCTTC. Protein product: CASSSNPGTGRNEQFF.

The rearrangement uses TRBV24-1 and TRBJ2-7; D is undetermined. The CDR3 has 11 residues. V lost 9 bases and J lost 2, with 7 bases in between. Germline values: CDR1 KGHDR, CDR2 SFDVKD. CDR3 sequence reads: CATSDTYEQYF. CDR3 coding DNA: TGTGCCACCTCAGACACCTACGAGCAGTACTTC.

The V gene is TRBV6-1, the J gene TRBJ2-2; the match to TRBD2 covers 12 bases. Germline values: CDR1 MNHNS, CDR2 SASEGT. J gave up 5 bases and V 7 bases, and 11 bases lay outside the gene matches. This CDR3 is 17 amino acids long. The CDR3 nucleotides read TGTGCCAGCACTGCTCTAGCGGGGGGGCCGCAGACCGGGGAGCTGTTTTTT. This encodes CASTALAGGPQTGELFF.

The rearrangement joins TRBV7-2 to TRBJ2-1; D call uncertain. The CDR3 runs 14 residues. Germline V gives CDR1 SGHTA, CDR2 FQGNSA. The germline V and J ends were trimmed by 1 base and 2 bases, with 6 bases remaining between them. CDR3 protein: CASSLGRTYNEQFF. CDR3 nucleotide sequence: TGTGCCAGCAGCTTAGGCAGGACCTACAATGAGCAGTTCTTC.

This clonotype is a singleton in its sample. This chain connects TRBV29-1 to TRBJ1-3, with a possible D match to TRBD1 (6 bases). The CDR3 has 14 amino acids. Germline values: CDR1 SQVTM, CDR2 ANQGSEA. Trimming left V 3 bases short and J 0 bases short, with 9 bases between. CDR3 bases: TGCAGCGTTGATGGGACACCCTCTGGAAACACCATATATTTT. Protein product: CSVDGTPSGNTIYF.

The chain recombines TRBV5-4 with TRBJ1-1; D unclear. Germline-derived CDR1 and CDR2 are SGHNT and YYREEE (reference sequence). V gave up 0 bases and J gave up 4 bases, with 7 bases separating them. This CDR3 is 13 amino acids long. As DNA, the CDR3 is TGTGCCAGCAGCTTGGACAGCCTCACTGAAGCTTTCTTT. The encoded protein is CASSLDSLTEAFF.

The chain links TRBV5-3 to TRBJ2-1, with 12 bases fitting TRBD2. TRBV5-3 is flagged as an ORF with uncertain function. The ends lost 8 bases at V and 0 bases at J; junction bases unmatched: 6. This CDR3 is 16 amino acids long. CDR3 sequence reads: CASTPSGRASYNEQFF. CDR3 coding DNA: TGTGCCAGCACCCCTAGCGGGAGGGCCTCCTACAATGAGCAGTTCTTC.

The J gene is TRBJ1-2, the V gene TRBV20-1, with 8 bases fitting TRBD1. Germline loops: CDR1 DFQATT, CDR2 SNEGSKA (reference sequence). Trimming removed 0 bases from V and 7 bases from J; junction bases left unmatched: 4. The CDR3 covers 13 residues. The CDR3 DNA reads as TGCAGTGCTAGAGACAGGGGGCGAGGTGGCTACACCTTC. Its translation is CSARDRGRGGYTF.

The genes are TRBV6-8 and TRBJ2-1; possibly TRBD2 for D (5 bases). Germline CDR1 MNHGY, CDR2 SAAAGT. The CDR3 length is 14 residues. V lost 8 bases and J lost 0, with 11 bases in between. In nucleotides, the CDR3 is TGTGCCAGCTGGACGGGAAGCTCCTACAATGAGCAGTTCTTC. Translated: CASWTGSSYNEQFF.

This clonotype was counted once. CDR3 sequence: CASSGSGDNEQFF. The CDR3 DNA is TGTGCCAGCAGCGGCAGCGGGGATAATGAGCAGTTCTTC. V is TRBV2 and J is TRBJ2-1; 7 nucleotides match TRBD2. Germline loops: CDR1 SNHLY, CDR2 FYNNEI. V lost 6 bases, J lost 7 bases, and 6 bases stayed unmatched. This CDR3 has 13 amino acids.

The chain carries TRBV20-1 and TRBJ2-7, with 13 nucleotides matching TRBD2. The CDR3 is 16 amino acids. V lost 5 bases and J lost 2; bases outside the gene matches: 9. Germline CDR1 is DFQATT and CDR2 is SNEGSKA (reference sequence). The CDR3 coding sequence is TGCAGTGCTTACACTAGCGGGAGGGCACGAACCTACGAGCAGTACTTC. The encoded protein is CSAYTSGRARTYEQYF.

The V call is TRBV10-3, the J call TRBJ2-1; D call uncertain. Trimming removed 11 bases at V and 0 bases at J, with 8 bases between. The CDR3 length is 12 residues. Germline-derived CDR1 and CDR2 are ENHRY and SYGVKD. The CDR3: CASMSSYNEQFF. The CDR3 DNA is TGTGCCTCCATGTCCTCCTACAATGAGCAGTTCTTC.

This chain links TRBV5-1 with TRBJ1-1; D might be TRBD1 (5 bases). The CDR3 extends over 14 amino acids. V lost 4 bases and J 0 bases, leaving 10 bases between the germline ends. Germline CDR1 SGHRS, CDR2 YFSETQ. The DNA for the CDR3 is TGCGCCAGCAGCGTGGGACCAATGAACACTGAAGCTTTCTTT. Its protein product is CASSVGPMNTEAFF.

This clonotype was counted only a few times. The chain has TRBV12-3 or TRBV12-4 and TRBJ2-1, with 14 bases that match TRBD2. The CDR3 is made up of 16 amino acids. The V segment lost 5 bases and the J segment 8 bases; nucleotides outside the gene matches: 8. CDR3 DNA sequence: TGTGCCAGCAGTCCTCGACTAGCGGGAGGGCCATATGAGCAGTTCTTC. Translated, it gives CASSPRLAGGPYEQFF.

CDR3 amino acids: CASTKGYEQYF. CDR3 coding DNA: TGTGCCAGCACTAAAGGGTACGAGCAGTACTTC. The chain has TRBV6-5 and TRBJ2-7; D not certain. Germline V gives CDR1 MNHEY, CDR2 SVGAGI. Trimming left V 7 bases short and J 4 bases short, with 8 bases between. The CDR3 consists of 11 residues.

This clonotype was recorded a few times. The chain combines TRBV13 with TRBJ1-6; D uncertain. The V and J ends lost 6 bases and 7 bases respectively, with 25 bases between them. The CDR3 covers 18 residues. From germline, CDR1 is PRHDT and CDR2 FYEKMQ (reference sequence). DNA of the CDR3: TGTGCCAGCAGTGAAGCGCTTGGTCCTGGACGGCTAAATTCACCCCTCCACTTT. It yields the protein CASSEALGPGRLNSPLHF.